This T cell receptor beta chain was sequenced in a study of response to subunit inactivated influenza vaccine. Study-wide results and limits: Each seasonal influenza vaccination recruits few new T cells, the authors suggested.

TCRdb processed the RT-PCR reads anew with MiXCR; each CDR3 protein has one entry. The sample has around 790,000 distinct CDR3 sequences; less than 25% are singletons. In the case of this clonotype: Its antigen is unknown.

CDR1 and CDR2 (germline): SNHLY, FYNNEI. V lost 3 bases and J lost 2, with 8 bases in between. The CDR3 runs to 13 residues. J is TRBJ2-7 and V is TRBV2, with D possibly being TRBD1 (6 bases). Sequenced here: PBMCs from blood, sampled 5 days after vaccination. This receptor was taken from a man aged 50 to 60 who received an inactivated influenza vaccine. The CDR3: CASSEGAAYEQYF. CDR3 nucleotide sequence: TGTGCCAGCAGTGAGGGGGCAGCCTACGAGCAGTACTTC. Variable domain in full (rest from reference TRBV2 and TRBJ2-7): EPEVTQTPSHQVTQMGQEVILRCVPISNHLYFYWYRQILGQKVEFLVSFYNNEISEKSEIFDDQFSVERPDGSNFTLKIRSTKLEDSAMYFCASSEGAAYEQYFGPGTRLTVT.